This T cell receptor beta chain emerged from a study of T cell repertoires in cytomegalovirus infection. A word on this clonotype: Its cognate antigen is unknown.

This CDR3 has 18 amino acids. V shed 3 bases and J 0 bases; nucleotides not matched to a gene: 4. Germline CDR1 reads MDHEN; CDR2 reads SYDVKM. One entry per CDR3 protein results from TCRdb running MiXCR on the reads. The profile shows some 920,000 distinct CDR3 sequences, roughly 31% of them singletons. This sequence originates from a human donor in good health (CMV status not recorded). Some clones in this sample may be carry-over from other donors' samples. This material consisted of cultured CD8+ T cells from PBMCs, taken from culture after CMV antigen stimulation. The chain uses TRBV28 and TRBJ2-5, with TRBD2 matching 16 bases. CDR3 residues: CASSFPGLAGGYQETQYF. The CDR3 coding sequence is TGTGCCAGCAGTTTCCCGGGACTAGCGGGGGGGTACCAAGAGACCCAGTACTTC.